A selection of T cell receptor beta chains follows, all from one sample in a study of CD8 T cells in ankylosing spondylitis. TCRdb called the 5' RACE reads again in MiXCR, with one record for every CDR3 protein. The data hold approximately 150,000 distinct CDR3 sequences, with about 15% observed a single time. Sequencing was performed on blood, either unsorted or a sorted T cell fraction (not recorded which). Receptor source: a male donor with ankylosing spondylitis. CDR3s include the opening cysteine and the closing phenylalanine or tryptophan. A D gene is named only where the DNA matches it firmly. Size tells how often a clone was seen (once, few, many) or the class of an expanded clone, and some rows leave it out.

length	V	size	D	J	DNA	CDR3
14	TRBV20-1	few	TRBD2	TRBJ2-7	TGCAGTGCTGTATTAGCGGGGGCCTCCTACGAGCAGTACTTC	CSAVLAGASYEQYF
13	TRBV30	few	-	TRBJ2-1	TGTGCCTGGAGGGATACTAGCCGCAATGAGCAGTTCTTC	CAWRDTSRNEQFF
13	TRBV27	few	-	TRBJ1-1	TGTGCCAGCAGTGACAATTTGAACACTGAAGCTTTCTTT	CASSDNLNTEAFF
16	TRBV5-1	-	TRBD1	TRBJ2-5	TGCGCCAGCAGCTTGACGACAGGGGGAATACAAGAGACCCAGTACTTC	CASSLTTGGIQETQYF
14	TRBV6-2/TRBV6-3	-	TRBD2	TRBJ2-7	TGTGCCAGCAGGACCTATAGCGGGGTCTACGAGCAGTACTTC	CASRTYSGVYEQYF
13	TRBV29-1	many	-	TRBJ2-7	TGCAGCGTTGGGGCCAGATCGTTCGACGAGCAGTACTTC	CSVGARSFDEQYF
14	TRBV12-3/TRBV12-4	few	TRBD1	TRBJ1-1	TGTGCCAGCAGTTTGACAGGGGGAAACACTGAAGCTTTCTTT	CASSLTGGNTEAFF
13	TRBV29-1	few	-	TRBJ1-2	TGCAGCGCTGAGGGCGGTACTAACTATGGCTACACCTTC	CSAEGGTNYGYTF
13	TRBV6-2/TRBV6-3	-	-	TRBJ2-3	TGTGCCAGCAGTGCTCTAGCAACAGATACGCAGTATTTT	CASSALATDTQYF
15	TRBV9	-	-	TRBJ2-5	TGTGCCAGCAGCCCAGGACTGCTTCATAAAGAGACCCAGTACTTC	CASSPGLLHKETQYF
14	TRBV7-7	-	TRBD2	TRBJ2-1	TGTGCTAGCAGCTTAGGGACTAGCGGGTCCGGGCAGTTCTTC	CASSLGTSGSGQFF
13	TRBV12-3/TRBV12-4	few	-	TRBJ2-7	TGTGCCAGCAGTTTCTTAGGTTCAAACGAGCAGTACTTC	CASSFLGSNEQYF
16	TRBV2	few	-	TRBJ1-2	TGTGCCAGCAGTGAAAGTAAGGACTTAAAGAGCCGTGGCTACACCTTC	CASSESKDLKSRGYTF
14	TRBV4-3	few	-	TRBJ2-7	TGCGCCAGCAGCCAAGAGCGACTAGGCTACGAGCAGTACTTC	CASSQERLGYEQYF
15	TRBV7-9	-	-	TRBJ2-2	TGTGCCAGCAGCTTAGTAGGCGCGAACACCGGGGAGCTGTTTTTT	CASSLVGANTGELFF
15	TRBV12-3/TRBV12-4	-	-	TRBJ2-7	TGTGCCAGCAGTCGAACTCGGGACTCTGGCTACGAGCAGTACTTC	CASSRTRDSGYEQYF
12	TRBV27	many	-	TRBJ1-1	TGTGCCAGCGGTCGGCTGAACACTGAAGCTTTCTTT	CASGRLNTEAFF
16	TRBV18	-	-	TRBJ2-5	TGTGCCAGCTCACTCGCAGACAGATTGTACCAAGAGACCCAGTACTTC	CASSLADRLYQETQYF
13	TRBV9	-	-	TRBJ2-5	TGTGCCAGTACGGGTCCAGGGCAAGAGACCCAGTACTTC	CASTGPGQETQYF
15	TRBV5-6	-	-	TRBJ1-1	TGTGCCAGCAGCTCCCCCCGGGGCTGGAACACTGAAGCTTTCTTT	CASSSPRGWNTEAFF
13	TRBV7-9	few	-	TRBJ1-5	TGTGCCAGCAGGAGTGGTAGCAATCAGCCCCAGCATTTT	CASRSGSNQPQHF
16	TRBV5-6	-	-	TRBJ2-1	TGTGCCAGCAGCCCTTCGGGTAGCCCACTTTCGGATGAGCAGTTCTTC	CASSPSGSPLSDEQFF
15	TRBV13	few	TRBD1	TRBJ1-2	TGTGCCAGCAGCTTGGGGGCGACAGGGTCGAATGGCTACACCTTC	CASSLGATGSNGYTF
15	TRBV7-6	-	-	TRBJ2-1	TGTGCCAGCAGCTTAACCGGAGGACCCTACAATGAGCAGTTCTTC	CASSLTGGPYNEQFF
15	TRBV6-5	-	TRBD2	TRBJ2-2	TGTGCCAGCAGTTACTTTGGCGGGAGGTTCGGGGAGCTGTTTTTT	CASSYFGGRFGELFF
13	TRBV15	few	-	TRBJ1-5	TGTGCCACCAGCCATCCCCCGAGGCAGCCCCAGCATTTT	CATSHPPRQPQHF
14	TRBV4-1	-	-	TRBJ1-1	TGCGCCAGCAGCCAACAACAAGGGTACACTGAAGCTTTCTTT	CASSQQQGYTEAFF
15	TRBV7-9	-	TRBD1	TRBJ1-1	TGTGCCAGCAGCGTTAGGACAGGAGCGAACACTGAAGCTTTCTTT	CASSVRTGANTEAFF
15	TRBV18	few	TRBD1	TRBJ1-5	TGTGCCAGCTCACGTACGGGACAGGTCGACCAGCCCCAGCATTTT	CASSRTGQVDQPQHF
15	TRBV27	-	TRBD2	TRBJ2-1	TGTGCCAGCAGGACACTAGCGGGAGGGCCGGGTGAGCAGTTCTTC	CASRTLAGGPGEQFF
17	TRBV20-1	many	TRBD1	TRBJ2-1	TGCAGTGCTAGAGCCCTTATCCGGGACAGCTCCTACAATGAGCAGTTCTTC	CSARALIRDSSYNEQFF
14	TRBV12-3/TRBV12-4	-	-	TRBJ2-1	TGTGCCAGCAGACTCTGGGGCGATTACAATGAGCAGTTCTTC	CASRLWGDYNEQFF
15	TRBV11-2	few	TRBD1	TRBJ1-6	TGTGCCAGCAGCGAGGGACAGTTAAAGAATTCACCCCTCCACTTT	CASSEGQLKNSPLHF
21	TRBV11-1	-	TRBD2	TRBJ2-7	TGTGCCAGCAGCTCACTTATTCTGACGGCAGACAGGACTAGCGGGCCCTACGAGCAGTACTTC	CASSSLILTADRTSGPYEQYF
10	TRBV2	few	-	TRBJ2-7	TGTGCCAGCAGTGGCCACGAGCAGTACTTC	CASSGHEQYF
14	TRBV27	-	TRBD2	TRBJ2-1	TGTGCCAGCAGTTTCCTAGCGGGAAAGAATGAGCAGTTCTTC	CASSFLAGKNEQFF
16	TRBV25-1	few	TRBD2	TRBJ2-1	TGTGCCAGCAGTGAACCCGGACTAGCGGGAATCAATGAGCAGTTCTTC	CASSEPGLAGINEQFF
14	TRBV6-1	-	TRBD2	TRBJ2-1	TGTGCCAGCAGTATGACTAGCGGGAGCAATGAGCAGTTCTTC	CASSMTSGSNEQFF